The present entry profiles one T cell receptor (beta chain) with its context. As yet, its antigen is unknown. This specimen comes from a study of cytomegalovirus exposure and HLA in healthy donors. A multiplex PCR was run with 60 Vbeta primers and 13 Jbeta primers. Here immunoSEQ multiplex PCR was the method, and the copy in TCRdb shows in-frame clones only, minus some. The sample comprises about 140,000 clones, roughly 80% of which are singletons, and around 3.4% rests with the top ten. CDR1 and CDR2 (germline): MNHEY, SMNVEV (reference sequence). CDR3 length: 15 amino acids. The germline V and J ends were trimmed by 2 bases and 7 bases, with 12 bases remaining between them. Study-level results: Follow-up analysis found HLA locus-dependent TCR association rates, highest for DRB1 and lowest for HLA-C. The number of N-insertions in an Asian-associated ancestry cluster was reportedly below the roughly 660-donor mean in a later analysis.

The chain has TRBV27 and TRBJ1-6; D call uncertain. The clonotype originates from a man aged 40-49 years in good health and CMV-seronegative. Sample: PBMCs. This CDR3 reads CASSLEGRGNSPLHF. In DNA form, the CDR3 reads TGTGCCAGCAGTTTAGAGGGCCGAGGGAATTCACCCCTCCACTTT.